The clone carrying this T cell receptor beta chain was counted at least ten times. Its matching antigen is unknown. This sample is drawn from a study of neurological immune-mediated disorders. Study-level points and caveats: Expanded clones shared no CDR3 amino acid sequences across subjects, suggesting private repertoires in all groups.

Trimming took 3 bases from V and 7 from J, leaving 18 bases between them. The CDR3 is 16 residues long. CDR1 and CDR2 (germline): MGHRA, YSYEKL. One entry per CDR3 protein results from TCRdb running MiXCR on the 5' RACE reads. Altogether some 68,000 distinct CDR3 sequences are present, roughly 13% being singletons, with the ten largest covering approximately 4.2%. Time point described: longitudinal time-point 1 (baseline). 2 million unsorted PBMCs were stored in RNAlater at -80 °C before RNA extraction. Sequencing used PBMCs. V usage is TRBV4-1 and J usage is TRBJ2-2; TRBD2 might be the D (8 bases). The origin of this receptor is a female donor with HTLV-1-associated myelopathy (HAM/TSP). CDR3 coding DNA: TGCGCCAGCAGCCATACCGCCGGGAGGGACAGCGGGGAGCTGTTTTTT. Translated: CASSHTAGRDSGELFF.